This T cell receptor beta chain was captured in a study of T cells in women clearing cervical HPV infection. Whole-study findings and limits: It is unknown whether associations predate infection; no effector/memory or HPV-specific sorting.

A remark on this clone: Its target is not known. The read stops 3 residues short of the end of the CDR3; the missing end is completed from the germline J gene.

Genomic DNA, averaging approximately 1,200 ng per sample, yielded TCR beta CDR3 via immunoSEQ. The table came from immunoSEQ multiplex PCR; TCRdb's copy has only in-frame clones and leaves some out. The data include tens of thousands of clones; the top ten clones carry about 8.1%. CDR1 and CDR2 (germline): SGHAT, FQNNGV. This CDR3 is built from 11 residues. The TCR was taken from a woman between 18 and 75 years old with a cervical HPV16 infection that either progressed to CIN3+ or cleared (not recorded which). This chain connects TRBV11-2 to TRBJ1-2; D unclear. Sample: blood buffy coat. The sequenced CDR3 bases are TGTGCCAGCCGAGAGAAGCACGAG. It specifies CASREKHE. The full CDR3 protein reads CASREKHEYTF. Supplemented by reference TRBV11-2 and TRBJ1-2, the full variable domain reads EAGVAQSPRYKIIEKRQSVAFWCNPISGHATLYWYQQILGQGPKLLIQFQNNGVVDDSQLPKDRFSAERLKGVDSTLKIQPAKLEDSAVYLCASREKHEYTFGSGTRLTVV.